The 5 T cell receptor beta chains listed next were all sequenced from one sample in a study of technical replicates of blood from several donors. Clones were read by immunoSEQ multiplex PCR, and TCRdb kept only the in-frame ones, dropping some. In the table there are under 85,000 clones, roughly 92% of which are singletons. What was sequenced was T cells isolated from PBMCs. The source is a human donor in good health.

V usage is TRBV18 and J usage is TRBJ2-5; 9 bases line up with TRBD2. J was trimmed by 7 bases and V by 0 bases; bases with no gene match: 12. Looked up from germline, CDR1 is KGHSH and CDR2 is LQKENI. This CDR3 contains 17 residues. Written as DNA, the CDR3 is TGTGCCAGCTCACCACCCATAGCGGGGGTTGTACTAGGGACCCAGTACTTC. Protein product: CASSPPIAGVVLGTQYF. Full variable domain (outside the CDR3, taken from reference TRBV18 and TRBJ2-5): NAGVMQNPRHLVRRRGQEARLRCSPMKGHSHVYWYRQLPEEGLKFMVYLQKENIIDESGMPKERFSAEFPKEGPSILRIQQVVRGDSAAYFCASSPPIAGVVLGTQYFGPGTRLLVL.

The chain's CDR3 is CASSPLAIKETQYF. The CDR3 nucleotides read TGTGCCAGTAGCCCCTTAGCGATTAAAGAGACCCAGTACTTC. This rearrangement joins TRBV19 to TRBJ2-5, with D tentatively TRBD2 (5 bases). The germline gives CDR1 LNHDA, CDR2 SQIVND (reference sequence). V lost 6 bases, J lost 3 bases, and 14 bases lay in between. This CDR3 has 14 residues.

This chain connects TRBV28 to TRBJ2-7, with 7 bases matching TRBD2. V was pared by 4 bases and J by 0 bases, with 6 bases of the junction left unmatched. The CDR3 totals 15 residues. The germline V gene encodes CDR1 MDHEN and CDR2 SYDVKM. CDR3 DNA: TGTGCCAGCAGTTCCGCCGGGGAGGGCTCCTACGAGCAGTACTTC. This translates into CASSSAGEGSYEQYF.

The chain links TRBV2 to TRBJ2-5; 7 nucleotides align to TRBD1. There are 13 residues in the CDR3. The trim removed 7 bases at V and 2 bases at J, leaving 4 bases unmatched. Germline V gives CDR1 SNHLY, CDR2 FYNNEI. CDR3: CASNDREQETQYF. The CDR3 nucleotides read TGTGCCAGCAACGACAGGGAACAAGAGACCCAGTACTTC.

V is TRBV29-1 and J is TRBJ1-2; the match to TRBD1 covers 7 bases. This CDR3 region has 13 residues. Germline CDR1 reads SQVTM; CDR2 reads ANQGSEA. Losses at the gene ends were 4 bases for V and 3 bases for J; bases not matched to a gene: 5. The CDR3 region is CSVAQTGDYGYTF. In nucleotides, the CDR3 is TGCAGCGTTGCCCAAACAGGGGACTATGGCTACACCTTC.